This paragraph covers one T cell receptor beta chain sequence. Its antigen remains unknown. cDNA libraries for TCR alpha and TCR beta, carrying sample barcodes and UMIs, came from 5'RACE with constant-segment primers. TCRdb reprocessed the 5' RACE reads with MiXCR, giving one entry per CDR3 protein. The sample has 120,000 or so distinct CDR3 sequences, approximately 6.3% seen once; the top ten hold 2.2%. This specimen belongs to a study of T-cell memory formation after mild COVID-19. Study context: Largely donor-specific TCR clusters were found. Study-level points and caveats: Clones that contracted from day 15 to 85 had balanced CD4/CD8; later expanders were CD4+ biased. The study detected some responding clones in pre-infection memory, suggesting cross-reactive memory joined.

The J segment lost 0 bases and the V segment lost 4 bases, leaving 4 bases of the junction unmatched. Germline loops: CDR1 KGHSH, CDR2 LQKENI. This CDR3 contains 17 residues. The V call is TRBV18, the J call TRBJ2-6; 9 bases fit TRBD1. The material sequenced was PBMCs or a T cell subset sorted from them (not recorded which). The source of this sequence is an adult woman who had mild COVID-19 (a few samples of this study predate the infection). Cell type and time point are not known. CDR3 nucleotides: TGTGCCAGCTCACAGACAGGGGGAAGCTCTGGGGCCAACGTCCTGACTTTC. Translating gives CASSQTGGSSGANVLTF.